This is a list of T cell receptor beta chains from one sample in a study of OX40 agonist ivuxolimab in advanced cancers. TCRdb keeps only in-frame clones here, not all; method: immunoSEQ multiplex PCR. The sample shows some 77,000 clones, around 83% of them seen only once. Sequenced material: CD4+ or CD8+ T cells sorted from blood, taken in a trial of the OX40 agonist ivuxolimab. These receptors all stem from an adult with an advanced solid tumor such as melanoma, head and neck, liver or kidney cancer. The CDR3 runs from the conserved cysteine through the conserved F or W. D genes are given only for firm matches. Clone size, where shown, is once, few, many, or a class for clones that have expanded.

d_gene,abundance,v_gene,j_gene,CDR3nt,CDR3aa
-,-,TRBV19,TRBJ2-7,TGTGCCAGTAGCTCAAATTGGGGCACCACGGGGAGTGAGCAGTACTTC,CASSSNWGTTGSEQYF
TRBD1,-,TRBV18,TRBJ2-7,TGTGCCAGCTCACCGGGGACAGGGAGCGCACGGAACGAGCAGTACTTC,CASSPGTGSARNEQYF
TRBD1,-,TRBV7-9,TRBJ2-1,TGTGCCAGCAGACCCGGACAGGGAAGCTCCTACAATGAGCAGTTCTTC,CASRPGQGSSYNEQFF
-,-,TRBV6-1,TRBJ2-2,TGTGCCAGCAGTTCGCAGGGGTCCGGGGAGCTGTTTTTT,CASSSQGSGELFF
TRBD1,-,TRBV7-8,TRBJ1-1,TGTGCCAGCAGCCCGCGGACAGGACCAACTGAAGCTTTCTTT,CASSPRTGPTEAFF
-,-,TRBV7-8,TRBJ2-7,TGTGCCAGCAGCTTAGGGGAGCGGACCGTCTACGAGCAGTACTTC,CASSLGERTVYEQYF
TRBD1,-,TRBV19,TRBJ2-5,TGTGCCAGTAGTACGAGGACAGGTCGATCCGGTCAAGAGACCCAGTACTTC,CASSTRTGRSGQETQYF
-,few,TRBV5-8,TRBJ1-3,TGTGCCAGCAGCTTGGCAGGAGCCTCGCCCTCTGGAAACACCATATATTTT,CASSLAGASPSGNTIYF
TRBD2,-,TRBV5-1,TRBJ2-1,TGCGCCAGCAGCCTCACTAGCGGGAGGGGCAATGAGCAGTTCTTC,CASSLTSGRGNEQFF
-,-,TRBV6-5,TRBJ2-7,TGTGCCAGCAGGCGCGGACAGTACGCCTACGAGCAGTACTTC,CASRRGQYAYEQYF
TRBD1,-,TRBV28,TRBJ2-5,TGTGCCAGCAGTTCGGGACAGATCCAAGAGACCCAGTACTTC,CASSSGQIQETQYF
-,few,TRBV5-1,TRBJ1-5,TGCGCCAGCAGCTTGGAGCAGGAGGGTCAGCCCCAGCATTTT,CASSLEQEGQPQHF
-,-,TRBV9,TRBJ2-3,TGTGCCAGCAGCGTAGCAACAAATACGCAGTATTTT,CASSVATNTQYF
TRBD2,-,TRBV4-1,TRBJ2-7,TGCGCCAGCAGCCACGGCACAGGGACTAGCGAATCCTACGAGCAGTACTTC,CASSHGTGTSESYEQYF
TRBD2,-,TRBV30,TRBJ2-7,TGTGCCTGGACGGTAACGGGGGGGCGGCTCTACGAGCAGTACTTC,CAWTVTGGRLYEQYF
-,-,TRBV2,TRBJ1-1,TGTGCCAGCACAGAATTAGAAGACACTGAAGCTTTCTTT,CASTELEDTEAFF
-,-,TRBV19,TRBJ1-4,TGTGCCAGTAGCAGGAGTCCCGCAACTAATGAAAAACTGTTTTTT,CASSRSPATNEKLFF
TRBD1,-,TRBV5-1,TRBJ1-3,TGCGCCAGCAGCTTTACAGGGGGCGCGACCGGTGGAAACACCATATATTTT,CASSFTGGATGGNTIYF
-,-,TRBV5-6,TRBJ2-5,TGTGCCAGCAGCTTGATAGCGAGGGAAGGGGAGACCCAGTACTTC,CASSLIAREGETQYF
TRBD1,-,TRBV28,TRBJ2-4,TGTGCCAGCAGTCGCAGAGGGGGCGGTGCGGCCATTCAGTACTTC,CASSRRGGGAAIQYF
-,-,TRBV19,TRBJ1-2,TGTGCCAGTAGGAGTACGGCCTCTAACTATGGCTACACCTTC,CASRSTASNYGYTF
-,-,TRBV7-8,TRBJ1-4,TGTGCCAGCAGCCTAACGCAGCATAATGAAAAACTGTTTTTT,CASSLTQHNEKLFF
-,-,TRBV4-1,TRBJ2-1,TGCGCCAGCAGCCAGTTGGGACTCCCAATTAATGAGCAGTTCTTC,CASSQLGLPINEQFF
-,once,TRBV28,TRBJ1-4,TGTGCCAGCAGTTTCGCATCATCCCTTGGTGAAAAACTGTTTTTT,CASSFASSLGEKLFF
-,once,TRBV19,TRBJ2-4,TGTGCCAGTAGTATAGATAAAAACATTCAGTACTTC,CASSIDKNIQYF
TRBD1,-,TRBV28,TRBJ1-5,TGTGCCAGCAGTTTAAACGGCAGGGGGCATTATCAGCCCCAGCATTTT,CASSLNGRGHYQPQHF
-,-,TRBV28,TRBJ2-7,TGTGCCAGCAGTTTAGACAGGGGACTAGCCGAGCAGTACTTC,CASSLDRGLAEQYF
-,-,TRBV28,TRBJ1-5,TGTGCCAGCATCCAGAGCAATCAGCCCCAGCATTTT,CASIQSNQPQHF
-,-,TRBV27,TRBJ1-3,TGTGCCAGCAGTTTCGGGCAGGCCGGCGACACCATATATTTT,CASSFGQAGDTIYF
-,-,TRBV6-1,TRBJ2-6,TGTGCCAGCAGTGAAGGCGGACTGAGCTCTGGGGCCAACGTCCTGACTTTC,CASSEGGLSSGANVLTF
-,-,TRBV5-1,TRBJ2-1,TGCGCCAGCAGCCAGGATGCTAGGAGGAGTTTTGAGCAGTTCTTC,CASSQDARRSFEQFF
-,few,TRBV7-2,TRBJ2-4,TGTGCCAGCAGCTTAGGTGGGACAGCCAAAAACATTCAGTACTTC,CASSLGGTAKNIQYF
TRBD2,-,TRBV5-1,TRBJ2-2,TGCGCCAGCAGCCTCTTGACTAGCGGGAACACCGGGGAGCTGTTTTTT,CASSLLTSGNTGELFF
-,-,TRBV5-1,TRBJ2-1,TGCGCCAGCAGCCCCAACTCCAGGGCCCATGAGCAGTTCTTC,CASSPNSRAHEQFF
-,-,TRBV5-1,TRBJ2-1,TGCGCCAGCAGCTCCAACAGAGTTAGAGTCAATGAGCAGTTCTTC,CASSSNRVRVNEQFF
-,once,TRBV6-4,TRBJ2-1,TGTGCCAGCAGCACACAGGGGGGGACCTACAATGAGCAGTTCTTC,CASSTQGGTYNEQFF
-,-,TRBV4-1,TRBJ2-3,TGCGCCAGCAGCCCCGGGGTAGCGGTGAGGTCAGATACGCAGTATTTT,CASSPGVAVRSDTQYF